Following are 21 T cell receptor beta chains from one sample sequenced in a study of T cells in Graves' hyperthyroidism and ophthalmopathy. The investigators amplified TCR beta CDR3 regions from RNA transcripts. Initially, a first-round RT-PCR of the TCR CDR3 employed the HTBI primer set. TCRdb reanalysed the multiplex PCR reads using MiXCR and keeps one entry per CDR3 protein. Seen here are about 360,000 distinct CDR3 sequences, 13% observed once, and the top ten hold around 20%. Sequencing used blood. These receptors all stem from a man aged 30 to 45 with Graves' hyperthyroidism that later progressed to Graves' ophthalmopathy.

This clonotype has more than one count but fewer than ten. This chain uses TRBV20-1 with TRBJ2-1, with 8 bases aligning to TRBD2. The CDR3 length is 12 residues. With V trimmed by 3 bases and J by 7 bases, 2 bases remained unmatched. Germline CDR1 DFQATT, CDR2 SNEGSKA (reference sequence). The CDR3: CSARPSGNEQFF. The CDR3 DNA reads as TGCAGTGCTAGGCCTAGCGGGAATGAGCAGTTCTTC.

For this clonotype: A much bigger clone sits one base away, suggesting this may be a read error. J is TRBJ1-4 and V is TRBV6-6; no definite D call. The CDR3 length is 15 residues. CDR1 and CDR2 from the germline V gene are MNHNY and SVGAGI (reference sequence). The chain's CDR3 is CASSYSARTNEELFF. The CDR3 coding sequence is TGTGCCAGCAGTTACTCGGCGAGAACTAATGAAGAACTGTTTTTT.

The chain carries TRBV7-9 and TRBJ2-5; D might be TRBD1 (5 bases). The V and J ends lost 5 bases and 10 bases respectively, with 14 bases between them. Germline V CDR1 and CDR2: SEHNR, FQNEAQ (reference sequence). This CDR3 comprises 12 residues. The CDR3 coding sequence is TGTGCCAGCAGCCCCCAAGGGGTAGACCAGTACTTC. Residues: CASSPQGVDQYF.

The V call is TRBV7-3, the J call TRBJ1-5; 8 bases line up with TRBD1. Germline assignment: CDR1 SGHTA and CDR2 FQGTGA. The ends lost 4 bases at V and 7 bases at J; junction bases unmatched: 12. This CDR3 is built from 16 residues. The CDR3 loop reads CASSWGTQGARQPQHF. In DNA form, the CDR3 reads TGTGCCAGCAGCTGGGGAACCCAGGGGGCGAGACAGCCCCAGCATTTT.

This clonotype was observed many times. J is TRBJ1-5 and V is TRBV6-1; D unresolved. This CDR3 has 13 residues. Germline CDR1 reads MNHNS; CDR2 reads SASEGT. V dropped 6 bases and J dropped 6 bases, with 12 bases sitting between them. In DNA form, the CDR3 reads TGTGCCAGCAGGGCGGGAACTTTTCAGCCCCAGCATTTT. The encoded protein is CASRAGTFQPQHF.

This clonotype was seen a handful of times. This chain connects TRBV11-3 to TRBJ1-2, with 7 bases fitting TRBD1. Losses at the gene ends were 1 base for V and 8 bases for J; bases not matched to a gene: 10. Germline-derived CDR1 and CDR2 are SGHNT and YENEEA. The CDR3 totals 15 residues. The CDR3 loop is CASSLVTGAHQGYTF. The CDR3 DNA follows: TGTGCCAGCAGCTTAGTTACAGGGGCCCATCAGGGCTACACCTTC.

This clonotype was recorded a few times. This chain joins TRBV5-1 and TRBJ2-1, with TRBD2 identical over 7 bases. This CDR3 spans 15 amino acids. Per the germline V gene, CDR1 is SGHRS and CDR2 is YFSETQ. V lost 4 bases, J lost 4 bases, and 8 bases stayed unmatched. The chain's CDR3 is CASSLRSGDYNEQFF. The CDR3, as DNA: TGCGCCAGCAGCCTCCGGAGCGGGGATTACAATGAGCAGTTCTTC.

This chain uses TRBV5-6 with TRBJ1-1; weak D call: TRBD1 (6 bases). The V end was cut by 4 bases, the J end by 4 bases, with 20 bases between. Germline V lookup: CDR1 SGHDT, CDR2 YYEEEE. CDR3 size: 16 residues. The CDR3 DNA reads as TGTGCCAGCAGCGATGGACAGACAAAACCGGGCACTGAAGCTTTCTTT. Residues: CASSDGQTKPGTEAFF.

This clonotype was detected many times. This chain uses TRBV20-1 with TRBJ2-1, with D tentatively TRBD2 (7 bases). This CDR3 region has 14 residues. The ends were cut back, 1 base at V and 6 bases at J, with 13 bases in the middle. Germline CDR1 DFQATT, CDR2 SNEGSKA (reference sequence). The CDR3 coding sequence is TGCAGTGCTAGAGTGGGGGGGGCCATCAATGAGCAGTTCTTC. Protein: CSARVGGAINEQFF.

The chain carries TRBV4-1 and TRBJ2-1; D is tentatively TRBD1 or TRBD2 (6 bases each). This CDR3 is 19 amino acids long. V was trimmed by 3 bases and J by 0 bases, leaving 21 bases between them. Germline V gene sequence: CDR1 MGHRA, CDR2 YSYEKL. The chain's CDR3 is CASSQESLGGYSSYNEQFF. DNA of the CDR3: TGCGCCAGCAGCCAGGAATCTCTAGGGGGGTATAGCTCCTACAATGAGCAGTTCTTC.

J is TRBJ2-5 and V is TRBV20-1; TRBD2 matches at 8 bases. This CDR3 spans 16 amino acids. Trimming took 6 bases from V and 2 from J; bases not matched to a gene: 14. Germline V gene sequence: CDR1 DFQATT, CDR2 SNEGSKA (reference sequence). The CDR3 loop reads CSAISGRAGEQETQYF. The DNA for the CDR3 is TGCAGTGCCATTTCCGGTCGAGCGGGGGAGCAAGAGACCCAGTACTTC.

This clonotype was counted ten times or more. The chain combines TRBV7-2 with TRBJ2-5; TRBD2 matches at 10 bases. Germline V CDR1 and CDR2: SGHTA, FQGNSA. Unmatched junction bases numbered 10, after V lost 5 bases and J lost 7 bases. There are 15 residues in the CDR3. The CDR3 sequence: CASSPRVAGGGTQYF. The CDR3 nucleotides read TGTGCCAGCAGCCCCCGAGTAGCGGGGGGTGGGACCCAGTACTTC.

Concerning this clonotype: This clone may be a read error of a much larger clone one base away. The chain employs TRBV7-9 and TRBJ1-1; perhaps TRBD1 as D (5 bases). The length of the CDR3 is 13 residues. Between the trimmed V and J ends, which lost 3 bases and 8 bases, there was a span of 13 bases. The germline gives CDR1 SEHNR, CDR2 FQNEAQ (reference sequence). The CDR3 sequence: CASSFGTLPEAFF. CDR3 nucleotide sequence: TGTGCCAGCAGCTTTGGGACGCTTCCAGAAGCTTTCTTT.

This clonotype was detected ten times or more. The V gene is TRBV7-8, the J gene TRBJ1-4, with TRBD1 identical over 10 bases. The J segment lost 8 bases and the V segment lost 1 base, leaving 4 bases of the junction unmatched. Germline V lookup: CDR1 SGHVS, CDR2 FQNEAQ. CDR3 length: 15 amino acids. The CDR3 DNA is TGTGCCAGCAGCTTAGGGGGACAGGGGAACGAAAAACTGTTTTTT. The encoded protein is CASSLGGQGNEKLFF.

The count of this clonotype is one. The CDR3 DNA sequence: TGTGCCAGCAGTTTACGATCCGGCTACACCTTC. It is translated as CASSLRSGYTF. The chain links TRBV28 to TRBJ1-2, with D unresolved. Trimming stripped 2 bases from V and 8 bases from J, with 6 bases between. The CDR3 sequence is 11 residues long. Germline-derived CDR1 and CDR2 are MDHEN and SYDVKM.

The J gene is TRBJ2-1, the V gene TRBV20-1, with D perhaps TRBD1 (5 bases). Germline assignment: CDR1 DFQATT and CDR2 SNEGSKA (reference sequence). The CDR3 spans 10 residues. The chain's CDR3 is CRSQDNEQFF. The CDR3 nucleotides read TGCCGCTCACAGGACAATGAGCAGTTCTTC.

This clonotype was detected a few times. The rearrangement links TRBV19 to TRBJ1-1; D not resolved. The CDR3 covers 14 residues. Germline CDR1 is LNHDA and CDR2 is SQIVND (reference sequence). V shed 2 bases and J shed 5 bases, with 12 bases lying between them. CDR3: CASSITGYGTEAFF. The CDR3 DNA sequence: TGTGCCAGTAGTATAACGGGTTATGGGACTGAAGCTTTCTTT.

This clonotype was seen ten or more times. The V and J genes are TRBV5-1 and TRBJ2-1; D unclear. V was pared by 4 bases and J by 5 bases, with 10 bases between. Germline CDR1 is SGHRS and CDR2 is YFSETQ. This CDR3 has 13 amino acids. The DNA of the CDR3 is TGCGCCAGCAGCATAGGACGACACAATGAGCAGTTCTTC. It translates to CASSIGRHNEQFF. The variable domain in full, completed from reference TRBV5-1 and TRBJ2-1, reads KAGVTQTPRYLIKTRGQQVTLSCSPISGHRSVSWYQQTPGQGLQFLFEYFSETQRNKGNFPGRFSGRQFSNSRSEMNVSTLELGDSALYLCASSIGRHNEQFFGPGTRLTVL.

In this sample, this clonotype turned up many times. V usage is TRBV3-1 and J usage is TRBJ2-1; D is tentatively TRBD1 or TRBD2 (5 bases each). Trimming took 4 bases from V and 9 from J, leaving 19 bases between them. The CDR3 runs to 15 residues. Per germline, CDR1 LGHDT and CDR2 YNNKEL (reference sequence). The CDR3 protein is CASSRRTTPEVEQFF. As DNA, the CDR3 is TGTGCCAGCAGCCGTCGGACAACCCCGGAGGTTGAGCAGTTCTTC.

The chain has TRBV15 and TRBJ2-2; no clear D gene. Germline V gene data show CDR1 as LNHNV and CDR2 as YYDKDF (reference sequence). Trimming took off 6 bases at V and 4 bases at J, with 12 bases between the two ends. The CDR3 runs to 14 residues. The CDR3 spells CATRDRTVTGELFF. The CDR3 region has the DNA TGTGCCACCAGAGACCGGACGGTCACCGGGGAGCTGTTTTTT. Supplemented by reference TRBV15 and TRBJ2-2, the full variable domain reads DAMVIQNPRYQVTQFGKPVTLSCSQTLNHNVMYWYQQKSSQAPKLLFHYYDKDFNNEADTPDNFQSRRPNTSFCFLDIRSPGLGDTAMYLCATRDRTVTGELFFGEGSRLTVL.

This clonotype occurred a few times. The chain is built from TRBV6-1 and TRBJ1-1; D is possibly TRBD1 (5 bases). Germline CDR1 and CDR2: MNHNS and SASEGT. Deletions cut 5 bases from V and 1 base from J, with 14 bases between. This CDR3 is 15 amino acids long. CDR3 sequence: CASSLGDFTNTEAFF. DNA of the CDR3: TGTGCCAGCAGTTTGGGGGACTTCACGAACACTGAAGCTTTCTTT.